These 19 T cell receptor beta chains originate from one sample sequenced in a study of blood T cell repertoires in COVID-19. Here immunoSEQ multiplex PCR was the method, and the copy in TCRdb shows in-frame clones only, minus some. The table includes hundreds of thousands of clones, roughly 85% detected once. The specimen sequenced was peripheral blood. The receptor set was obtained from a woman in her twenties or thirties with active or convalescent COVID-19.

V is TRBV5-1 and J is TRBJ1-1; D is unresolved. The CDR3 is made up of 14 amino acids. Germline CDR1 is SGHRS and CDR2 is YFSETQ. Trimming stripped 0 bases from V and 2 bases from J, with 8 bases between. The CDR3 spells CASSLELQNTEAFF. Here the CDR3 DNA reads TGCGCCAGCAGCTTGGAACTCCAAAACACTGAAGCTTTCTTT.

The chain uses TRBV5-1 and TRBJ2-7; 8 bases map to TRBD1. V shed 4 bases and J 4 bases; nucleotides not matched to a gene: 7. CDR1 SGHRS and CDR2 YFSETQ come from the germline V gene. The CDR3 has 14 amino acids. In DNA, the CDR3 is TGCGCCAGCAGCAACGGACAGGGATCGTACGAGCAGTACTTC. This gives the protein CASSNGQGSYEQYF. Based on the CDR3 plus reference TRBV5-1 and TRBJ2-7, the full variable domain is KAGVTQTPRYLIKTRGQQVTLSCSPISGHRSVSWYQQTPGQGLQFLFEYFSETQRNKGNFPGRFSGRQFSNSRSEMNVSTLELGDSALYLCASSNGQGSYEQYFGPGTRLTVT.

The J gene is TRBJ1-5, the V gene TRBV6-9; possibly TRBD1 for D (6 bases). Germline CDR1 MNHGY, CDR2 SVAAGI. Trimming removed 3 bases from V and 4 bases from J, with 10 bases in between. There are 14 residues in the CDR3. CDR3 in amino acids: CASSYGDRNQPQHF. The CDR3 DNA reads TGTGCCAGCAGTTACGGCGACAGGAATCAGCCCCAGCATTTT.

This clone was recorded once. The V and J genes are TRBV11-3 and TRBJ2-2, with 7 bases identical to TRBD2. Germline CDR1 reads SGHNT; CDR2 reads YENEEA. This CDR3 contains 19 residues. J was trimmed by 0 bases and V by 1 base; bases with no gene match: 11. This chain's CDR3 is CASSLGVGRGPANTGELFF. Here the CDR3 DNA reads TGTGCCAGCAGCTTAGGAGTGGGGAGGGGACCCGCGAACACCGGGGAGCTGTTTTTT.

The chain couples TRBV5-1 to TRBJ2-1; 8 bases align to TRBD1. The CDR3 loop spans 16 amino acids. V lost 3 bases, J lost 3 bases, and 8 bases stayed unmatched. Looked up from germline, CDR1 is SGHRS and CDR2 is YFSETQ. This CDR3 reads CASSSGGTGLYNEQFF. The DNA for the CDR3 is TGCGCCAGCAGCTCTGGCGGGACAGGACTCTACAATGAGCAGTTCTTC. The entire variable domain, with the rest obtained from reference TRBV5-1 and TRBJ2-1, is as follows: KAGVTQTPRYLIKTRGQQVTLSCSPISGHRSVSWYQQTPGQGLQFLFEYFSETQRNKGNFPGRFSGRQFSNSRSEMNVSTLELGDSALYLCASSSGGTGLYNEQFFGPGTRLTVL.

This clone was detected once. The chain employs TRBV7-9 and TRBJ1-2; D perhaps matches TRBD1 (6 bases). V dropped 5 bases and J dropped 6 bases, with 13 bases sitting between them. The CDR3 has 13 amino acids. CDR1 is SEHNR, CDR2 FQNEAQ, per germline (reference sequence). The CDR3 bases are TGTGCCAGCAGCCGGGACATCGGTGATGGCTACACCTTC. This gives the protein CASSRDIGDGYTF.

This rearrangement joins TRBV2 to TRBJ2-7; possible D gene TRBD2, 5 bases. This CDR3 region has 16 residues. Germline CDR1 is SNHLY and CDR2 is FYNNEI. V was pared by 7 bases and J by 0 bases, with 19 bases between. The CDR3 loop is CASIPVASTSSYEQYF. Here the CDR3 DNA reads TGTGCCAGCATCCCGGTGGCCTCAACTAGCTCCTACGAGCAGTACTTC.

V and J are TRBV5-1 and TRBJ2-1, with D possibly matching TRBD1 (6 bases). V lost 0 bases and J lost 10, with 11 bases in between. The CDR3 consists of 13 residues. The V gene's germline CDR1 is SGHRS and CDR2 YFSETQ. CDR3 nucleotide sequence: TGCGCCAGCAGCTTGGTCAGGGGCCACGAGCAGTTCTTC. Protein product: CASSLVRGHEQFF.

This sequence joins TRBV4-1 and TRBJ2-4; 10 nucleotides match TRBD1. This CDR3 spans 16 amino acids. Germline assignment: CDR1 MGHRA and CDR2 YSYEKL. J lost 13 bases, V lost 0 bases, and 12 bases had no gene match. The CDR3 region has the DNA TGCGCCAGCAGCCAAGATCCGCCCCGGACAGGGGGATCCCAGTACTTC. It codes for CASSQDPPRTGGSQYF.

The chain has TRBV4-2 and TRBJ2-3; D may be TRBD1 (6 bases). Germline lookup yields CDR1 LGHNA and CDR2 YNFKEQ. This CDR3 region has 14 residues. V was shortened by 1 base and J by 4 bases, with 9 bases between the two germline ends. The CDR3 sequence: CASSQGGPADTQYF. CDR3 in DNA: TGTGCCAGCAGCCAAGGGGGGCCCGCAGATACGCAGTATTTT.

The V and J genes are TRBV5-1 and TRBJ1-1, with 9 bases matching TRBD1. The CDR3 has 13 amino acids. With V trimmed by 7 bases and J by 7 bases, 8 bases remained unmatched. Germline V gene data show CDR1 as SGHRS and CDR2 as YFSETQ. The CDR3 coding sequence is TGCGCCAGCCGGGACAGGGATCAAGGTGAAGCTTTCTTT. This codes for CASRDRDQGEAFF. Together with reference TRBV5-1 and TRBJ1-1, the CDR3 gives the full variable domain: KAGVTQTPRYLIKTRGQQVTLSCSPISGHRSVSWYQQTPGQGLQFLFEYFSETQRNKGNFPGRFSGRQFSNSRSEMNVSTLELGDSALYLCASRDRDQGEAFFGQGTRLTVV.

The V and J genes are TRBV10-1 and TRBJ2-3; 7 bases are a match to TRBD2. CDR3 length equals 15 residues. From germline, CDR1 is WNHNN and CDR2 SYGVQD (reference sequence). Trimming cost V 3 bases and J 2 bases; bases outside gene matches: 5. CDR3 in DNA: TGCGCCAGCAGTGACGGGGGGACCTACACAGATACGCAGTATTTT. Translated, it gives CASSDGGTYTDTQYF.

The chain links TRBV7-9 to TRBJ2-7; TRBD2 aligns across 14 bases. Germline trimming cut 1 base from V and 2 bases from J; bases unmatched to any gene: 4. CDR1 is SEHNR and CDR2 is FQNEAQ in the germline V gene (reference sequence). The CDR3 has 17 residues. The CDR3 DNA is TGTGCCAGCAGCTTAGGGACTAGCGGGGGGTTAACCTACGAGCAGTACTTC. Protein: CASSLGTSGGLTYEQYF.

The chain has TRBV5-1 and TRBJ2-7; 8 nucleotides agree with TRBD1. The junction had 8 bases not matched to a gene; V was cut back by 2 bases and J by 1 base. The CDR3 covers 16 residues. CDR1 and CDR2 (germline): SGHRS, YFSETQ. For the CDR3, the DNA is TGCGCCAGCAGCTTTGCTCCGGGACAGGTGTCCTACGAGCAGTACTTC. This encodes CASSFAPGQVSYEQYF.

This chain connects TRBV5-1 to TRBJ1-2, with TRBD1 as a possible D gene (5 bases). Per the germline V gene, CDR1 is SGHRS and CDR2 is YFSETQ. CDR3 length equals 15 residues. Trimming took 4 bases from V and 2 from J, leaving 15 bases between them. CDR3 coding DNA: TGCGCCAGCAGCCATGGGACGGGGGAAAACTATGGCTACACCTTC. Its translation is CASSHGTGENYGYTF.

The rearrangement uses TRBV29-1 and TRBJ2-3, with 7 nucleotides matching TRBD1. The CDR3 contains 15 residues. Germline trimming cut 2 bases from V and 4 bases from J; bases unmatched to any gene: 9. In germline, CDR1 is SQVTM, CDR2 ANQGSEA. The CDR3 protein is CSVESWDSIPDTQYF. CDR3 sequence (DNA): TGCAGCGTTGAATCTTGGGACAGCATCCCAGATACGCAGTATTTT.

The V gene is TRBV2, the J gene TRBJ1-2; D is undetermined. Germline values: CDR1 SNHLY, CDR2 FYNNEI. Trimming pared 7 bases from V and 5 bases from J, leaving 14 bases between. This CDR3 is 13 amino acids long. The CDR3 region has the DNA TGTGCCAGCATTCTTAACAGCAATTATGGCTACACCTTC. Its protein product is CASILNSNYGYTF.

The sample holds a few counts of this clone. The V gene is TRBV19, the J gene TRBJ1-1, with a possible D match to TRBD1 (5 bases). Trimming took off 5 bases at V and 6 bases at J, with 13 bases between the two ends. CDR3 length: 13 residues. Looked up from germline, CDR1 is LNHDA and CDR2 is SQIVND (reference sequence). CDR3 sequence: CASSVAGVSEAFF. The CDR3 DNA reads TGTGCCAGTAGTGTGGCGGGGGTCTCTGAAGCTTTCTTT.

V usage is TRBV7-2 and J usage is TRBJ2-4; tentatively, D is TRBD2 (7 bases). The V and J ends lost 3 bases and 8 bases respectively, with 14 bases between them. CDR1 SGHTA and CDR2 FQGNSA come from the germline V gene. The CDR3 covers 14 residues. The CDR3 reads CASSLRGGGDIQYF. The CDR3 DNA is TGTGCCAGCAGCTTGAGGGGAGGGGGAGACATTCAGTACTTC.